The 26 T cell receptor beta chains reported below all come from one sample, sequenced in a study of regulatory T cells in long-lasting Graves disease. Described time point: newly diagnosed GD, antithyroid drugs for less than 3 months. The authors made the TCR library using RNA they extracted from PBMCs. CDR3 regions were amplified by Arm-PCR using iRepertoire HTBI primers to build TCR beta libraries. TCRdb reprocessed the multiplex PCR reads with MiXCR, giving one entry per CDR3 protein. Of 350,000 to 450,000 distinct CDR3 sequences listed, more than 13% are singletons. These data were also reused for a study on T cells in Graves' hyperthyroidism and ophthalmopathy.

The sample was peripheral blood mononuclear cells (PBMCs), taken at new diagnosis, from a patient treated with antithyroid drugs. The receptors stem from a young woman with Graves disease.

V and J are TRBV4-1 and TRBJ1-1, with D unresolved. This CDR3 spans 13 amino acids. The V gene's germline CDR1 is MGHRA and CDR2 YSYEKL. Trimming removed 2 bases from V and 0 bases from J, with 4 bases in between. Here the CDR3 DNA reads TGCGCCAGCAGCCAAATACTGAACACTGAAGCTTTCTTT. This encodes CASSQILNTEAFF.

The chain carries TRBV10-1 and TRBJ2-7; the D is unclear. This CDR3 contains 12 residues. Germline V gene data show CDR1 as WNHNN and CDR2 as SYGVQD (reference sequence). The ends were cut back, 0 bases at V and 9 bases at J, with 9 bases in the middle. The chain's CDR3 is CASSESLERQYF. In DNA, the CDR3 is TGCGCCAGCAGTGAGTCCCTCGAGCGGCAGTACTTC.

This clonotype was picked up a small number of times. The V call is TRBV19, the J call TRBJ1-2; 8 nucleotides agree with TRBD1. Trimming at V came to 7 bases and at J to 6 bases, leaving 13 bases not matched to a gene. Germline V gene data show CDR1 as LNHDA and CDR2 as SQIVND (reference sequence). CDR3 length: 15 residues. The CDR3 bases are TGTGCCAGTACCCAAGTCATTGGGACAGGCAATGGCTACACCTTC. It encodes CASTQVIGTGNGYTF.

This chain joins TRBV14 and TRBJ1-2; D might be TRBD1 (5 bases). The CDR3 length is 12 residues. Germline CDR1 SGHDN, CDR2 FVKESK. The V end lost 4 bases, the J end lost 7 bases, and 10 bases lay between the germline ends. CDR3 loop: CASSPGTSGYTF. The CDR3 DNA follows: TGTGCCAGCAGCCCAGGGACGAGTGGCTACACCTTC.

This clonotype was seen at least ten times. The chain joins TRBV11-3 to TRBJ2-5; TRBD1 matches at 7 bases. The CDR3 runs 14 residues. V dropped 4 bases and J dropped 5; count of bases not matched to a gene: 7. The V gene's germline CDR1 is SGHNT and CDR2 YENEEA. CDR3 sequence: CASSSGRGRETQYF. In DNA form, the CDR3 reads TGTGCCAGCAGCTCTGGAAGGGGGCGGGAGACCCAGTACTTC. Drawing the rest from reference TRBV11-3 and TRBJ2-5, the complete variable domain is EAGVVQSPRYKIIEKKQPVAFWCNPISGHNTLYWYLQNLGQGPELLIRYENEEAVDDSQLPKDRFSAERLKGVDSTLKIQPAELGDSAVYLCASSSGRGRETQYFGPGTRLLVL.

The rearrangement links TRBV20-1 to TRBJ2-2; D unclear. Trimming removed 0 bases from V and 0 bases from J, with 8 bases in between. The germline gives CDR1 DFQATT, CDR2 SNEGSKA (reference sequence). There are 15 residues in the CDR3. The CDR3, as DNA: TGCAGTGCTAGAGACGGCAGCGCGAACACCGGGGAGCTGTTTTTT. Protein product: CSARDGSANTGELFF.

This clonotype was observed at least ten times. The chain joins TRBV13 to TRBJ2-1, with D maybe TRBD2 (6 bases). The V end lost 5 bases, the J end lost 8 bases, and 13 bases lay between the germline ends. The CDR3 runs 13 residues. Germline-derived CDR1 and CDR2 are PRHDT and FYEKMQ (reference sequence). The CDR3 sequence: CASSVTSPYEQFF. The DNA for the CDR3 is TGTGCCAGCAGCGTGACTAGTCCCTATGAGCAGTTCTTC.

The genes are TRBV20-1 and TRBJ1-4, with 10 bases matching TRBD1. Germline V gene data show CDR1 as DFQATT and CDR2 as SNEGSKA (reference sequence). With 6 bases clipped from V and 5 bases from J, the junction kept 12 bases outside the gene matches. The CDR3 has 16 residues. CDR3 sequence (DNA): TGCAGTGCCCCCTCCGGGACAGGGGCCAGAAATGAAAAACTGTTTTTT. Translating gives CSAPSGTGARNEKLFF.

This clonotype has ten or more counts. The chain uses TRBV6-1 and TRBJ1-3, with 7 bases aligning to TRBD1. The CDR3 spans 18 residues. V shed 8 bases, J shed 0 bases, and the junction held 16 bases outside the gene matches. Looked up from germline, CDR1 is MNHNS and CDR2 is SASEGT. The CDR3 spells CASGLLSGTANSGNTIYF. CDR3 in DNA: TGTGCCAGCGGCCTCCTTTCCGGGACAGCTAACTCTGGAAACACCATATATTTT.

The rearrangement links TRBV19 to TRBJ2-3; D remains unclear. V was pared by 7 bases and J by 1 base, with 18 bases between. Germline values: CDR1 LNHDA, CDR2 SQIVND (reference sequence). The CDR3 runs 16 residues. The CDR3 region has the DNA TGTGCCAGTACCCCCGGCCCCGGGCCCGGCACAGATACGCAGTATTTT. Protein product: CASTPGPGPGTDTQYF.

On this clonotype itself: A read error may explain this, as a much larger clone is one base away. This chain links TRBV2 with TRBJ1-2; a possible D gene is TRBD1 (6 bases). The CDR3 runs to 15 residues. The V gene's germline CDR1 is SNHLY and CDR2 FYNNEI. CDR3 DNA sequence: TGTGCCAGCAGTGAAACCCGGGCAGGGGACTATGACTACACCTTC. Translation: CASSETRAGDYDYTF.

This clonotype was found many times. The chain employs TRBV2 and TRBJ2-7; D is tentatively TRBD1 or TRBD2 (5 bases each). The CDR3 has 11 residues. Germline CDR1 is SNHLY and CDR2 is FYNNEI. V shed 8 bases and J shed 3 bases, with 8 bases lying between them. CDR3 sequence reads: CASPGLYEQYF. The CDR3, as DNA: TGTGCCAGCCCGGGGCTCTACGAGCAGTACTTC.

At least ten counts were recorded for this clonotype. The chain links TRBV27 to TRBJ2-7, with 11 bases matching TRBD2. J lost 2 bases, V lost 3 bases, and 3 bases had no gene match. Germline values: CDR1 MNHEY, CDR2 SMNVEV (reference sequence). This CDR3 is 15 amino acids long. The CDR3: CASSFETSGAYEQYF. DNA of the CDR3: TGTGCCAGCAGTTTCGAGACTAGCGGGGCCTACGAGCAGTACTTC.

This rearrangement joins TRBV7-9 to TRBJ2-1; 13 bases are shared with TRBD2. The germline V gene encodes CDR1 SEHNR and CDR2 FQNEAQ (reference sequence). This CDR3 has 17 residues. J gave up 10 bases and V 5 bases, and 14 bases lay outside the gene matches. This CDR3 reads CASSPDTTSGRGPEQFF. The CDR3 DNA follows: TGTGCCAGCAGCCCCGACACTACTAGCGGGAGGGGTCCGGAGCAGTTCTTC.

This clonotype was detected ten times or more. The V call is TRBV7-2, the J call TRBJ2-5; tentatively, D is TRBD2 (6 bases). V lost 3 bases, J lost 4 bases, and 12 bases lay in between. The CDR3 runs 14 residues. The germline CDR1 and CDR2 sequences are SGHTA and FQGNSA. CDR3 in DNA: TGTGCCAGCAGCTTGATGGTTAGCGGAGAGACCCAGTACTTC. Amino acids: CASSLMVSGETQYF. Filled out from reference TRBV7-2 and TRBJ2-5, the complete variable domain reads GAGVSQSPSNKVTEKGKDVELRCDPISGHTALYWYRQSLGQGLEFLIYFQGNSAPDKSGLPSDRFSAERTGGSVSTLTIQRTQQEDSAVYLCASSLMVSGETQYFGPGTRLLVL.

This clonotype turned up a few times. The chain employs TRBV6-4 and TRBJ2-1; D is possibly TRBD2 (6 bases). V was clipped by 3 bases and J by 0 bases, with 12 bases between them. CDR1 and CDR2 (germline): MRHNA, SNTAGT. The CDR3 is made up of 16 amino acids. CDR3 sequence: CASSDLGGASYNEQFF. CDR3 coding DNA: TGTGCCAGCAGTGATCTGGGCGGGGCCTCCTACAATGAGCAGTTCTTC.

This clonotype was recorded at least ten times. The chain combines TRBV5-1 with TRBJ2-1, with 10 bases lining up with TRBD1. Trimming removed 8 bases from V and 3 bases from J; junction bases left unmatched: 5. Germline V CDR1 and CDR2: SGHRS, YFSETQ. The length of the CDR3 is 14 residues. The CDR3 DNA reads as TGCGCCAGTTCCCGGGACAGGGGCTACAATGAGCAGTTCTTC. Protein: CASSRDRGYNEQFF.

The chain employs TRBV28 and TRBJ1-6; the D gene is possibly TRBD1 (5 bases). This CDR3 is built from 16 residues. Germline loops: CDR1 MDHEN, CDR2 SYDVKM. Trimming removed 8 bases from V and 14 bases from J, with 28 bases in between. The CDR3 spells CASRARRDRILSSLHF. The CDR3 DNA sequence: TGTGCCAGCCGAGCGAGGAGAGACAGAATACTTTCGTCCCTCCACTTT.

This clonotype came up a few times. The J gene is TRBJ2-7, the V gene TRBV2, with D tentatively TRBD2 (6 bases). The V end lost 3 bases, the J end lost 12 bases, and 18 bases lay between the germline ends. Germline V gene data show CDR1 as SNHLY and CDR2 as FYNNEI. This CDR3 comprises 13 residues. The CDR3 sequence is CASSDSMEGIPYF. CDR3 nucleotide sequence: TGTGCCAGCAGTGATTCTATGGAGGGGATTCCGTACTTC.

Ten or more counts support this clonotype. This chain joins TRBV3-1 and TRBJ2-4, with 7 bases identical to TRBD1. Losses at the gene ends were 4 bases for V and 1 base for J; bases not matched to a gene: 7. Per germline, CDR1 LGHDT and CDR2 YNNKEL (reference sequence). The CDR3 runs 16 residues. This CDR3 is CASSPYRGEAKNIQYF. The CDR3, as DNA: TGTGCCAGCAGCCCTTACAGGGGTGAGGCCAAAAACATTCAGTACTTC.

This clonotype was found a few times. V usage is TRBV27 and J usage is TRBJ1-4, with D possibly being TRBD1 (5 bases). With 3 bases removed from V and 8 bases from J, the gap between germline ends came to 10 bases. This CDR3 region has 13 residues. The germline gives CDR1 MNHEY, CDR2 SMNVEV (reference sequence). The CDR3 region is CASSFGGAEKLFF. CDR3 nucleotide sequence: TGTGCCAGCAGTTTCGGGGGAGCGGAAAAACTGTTTTTT.

This clonotype was found many times. This sequence joins TRBV7-3 and TRBJ2-2; D may be TRBD1 or TRBD2 (5 bases each). The ends were cut back, 2 bases at V and 4 bases at J, with 8 bases in the middle. The length of the CDR3 is 14 residues. The V gene's germline CDR1 is SGHTA and CDR2 FQGTGA. Written as DNA, the CDR3 is TGTGCCAGCAGCTTATCTGGGGGCACCGGGGAGCTGTTTTTT. This codes for CASSLSGGTGELFF.

This clonotype has just a few counts. This chain connects TRBV2 to TRBJ1-5, with no clear D. The CDR3 sequence is 15 residues long. Looked up from germline, CDR1 is SNHLY and CDR2 is FYNNEI. Trimming stripped 0 bases from V and 2 bases from J, with 8 bases between. The CDR3 loop is CASSEAPGGNQPQHF. DNA for the CDR3: TGTGCCAGCAGTGAAGCTCCCGGGGGCAATCAGCCCCAGCATTTT.

The genes are TRBV5-1 and TRBJ1-4; maybe TRBD1 (6 bases). The CDR3 length is 16 residues. The V gene's germline CDR1 is SGHRS and CDR2 YFSETQ. V was cut by 4 bases and J by 3 bases, with 16 bases left in between. CDR3: CASSPGKQGANEKLFF. CDR3 sequence (DNA): TGCGCCAGCAGCCCCGGCAAACAGGGAGCTAATGAAAAACTGTTTTTT.

This clonotype was counted ten times or more. The rearrangement joins TRBV28 to TRBJ2-7; D gene unclear. The CDR3 is made up of 12 amino acids. The germline CDR1 and CDR2 sequences are MDHEN and SYDVKM. Trimming took 3 bases from V and 3 from J, leaving 6 bases between them. As DNA, the CDR3 is TGTGCCAGCAGTTTGAACATCTACGAGCAGTACTTC. As protein: CASSLNIYEQYF.

V usage is TRBV3-1 and J usage is TRBJ1-1; 8 nucleotides agree with TRBD1. The CDR3 is 16 residues long. Germline lookup yields CDR1 LGHDT and CDR2 YNNKEL (reference sequence). The V segment lost 4 bases and the J segment 0 bases; nucleotides outside the gene matches: 7. The CDR3 coding sequence is TGTGCCAGCAGCCCTCAGGGGGCAACCCTGAACACTGAAGCTTTCTTT. Its protein product is CASSPQGATLNTEAFF.